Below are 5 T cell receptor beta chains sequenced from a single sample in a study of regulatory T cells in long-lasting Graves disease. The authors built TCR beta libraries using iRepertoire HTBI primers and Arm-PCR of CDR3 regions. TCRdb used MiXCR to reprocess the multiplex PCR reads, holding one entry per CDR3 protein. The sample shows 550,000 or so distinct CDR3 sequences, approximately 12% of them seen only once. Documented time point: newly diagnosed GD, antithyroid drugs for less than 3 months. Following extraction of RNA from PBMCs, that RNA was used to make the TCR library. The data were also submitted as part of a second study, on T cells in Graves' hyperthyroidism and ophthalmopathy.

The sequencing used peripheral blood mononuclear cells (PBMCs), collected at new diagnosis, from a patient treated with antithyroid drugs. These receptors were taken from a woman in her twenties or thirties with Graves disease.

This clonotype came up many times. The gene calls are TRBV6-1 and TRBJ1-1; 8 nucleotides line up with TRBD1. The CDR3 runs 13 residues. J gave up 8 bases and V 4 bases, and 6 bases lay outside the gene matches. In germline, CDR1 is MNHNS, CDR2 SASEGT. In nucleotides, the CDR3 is TGTGCCAGCAGTGCACAGGGGGAAGTGGAAGCTTTCTTT. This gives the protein CASSAQGEVEAFF.

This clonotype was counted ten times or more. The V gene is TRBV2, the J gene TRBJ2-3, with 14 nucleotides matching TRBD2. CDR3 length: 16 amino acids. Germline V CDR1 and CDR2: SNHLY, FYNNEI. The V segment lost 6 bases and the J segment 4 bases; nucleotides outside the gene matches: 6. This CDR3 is CASSGGTSGSADTQYF. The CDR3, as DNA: TGTGCCAGCAGCGGTGGGACTAGCGGGAGCGCAGATACGCAGTATTTT.

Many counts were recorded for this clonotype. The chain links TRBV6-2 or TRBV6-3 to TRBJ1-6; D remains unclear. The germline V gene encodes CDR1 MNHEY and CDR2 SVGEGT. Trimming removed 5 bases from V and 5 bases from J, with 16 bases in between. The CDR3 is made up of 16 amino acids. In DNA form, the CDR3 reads TGTGCCAGCAGTGAACGAGTAGGGATAGATAATTCACCCCTCCACTTT. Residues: CASSERVGIDNSPLHF.

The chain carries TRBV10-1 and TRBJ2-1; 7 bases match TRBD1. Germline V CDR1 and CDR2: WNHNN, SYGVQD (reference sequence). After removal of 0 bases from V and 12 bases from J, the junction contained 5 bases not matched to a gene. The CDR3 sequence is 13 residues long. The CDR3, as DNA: TGCGCCAGCAGTGAGTCAAAGCGACAGGGGCAGTTCTTC. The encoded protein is CASSESKRQGQFF.

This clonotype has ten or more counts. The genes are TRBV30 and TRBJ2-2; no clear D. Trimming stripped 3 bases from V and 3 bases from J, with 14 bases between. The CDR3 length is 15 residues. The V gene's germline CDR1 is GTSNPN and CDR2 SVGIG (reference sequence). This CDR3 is CAWRGDSRHTGELFF. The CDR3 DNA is TGTGCCTGGAGAGGTGATTCTAGACACACCGGGGAGCTGTTTTTT.